This T cell receptor (beta chain) was found in a study of beta chain features in type 1 diabetes. This clone was recorded a few times. The CDR3 runs 18 residues. With V trimmed by 4 bases and J by 6 bases, 18 bases remained unmatched. Germline CDR1 SGHDT, CDR2 YYEEEE. The authors took one heparinised blood draw, averaging approximately 110 mL, from each donor. Sorting based on CD45RO/CCR7/CD25/CD127/CD95/CD27 separated CD4+ naive, central memory, regulatory and stem cell-like memory cells. Every bit of the isolated RNA underwent reverse transcription, so sequencing read expressed TCRB transcripts. Using immunoSEQ multiplex PCR, the repertoire was profiled, and TCRdb retains in-frame clones only, with some absent. The sample holds hundreds of thousands of clones; roughly 13% are singletons and the top ten take approximately 0.015%.

This sequence originates from a man aged 18 to 30 in good health. The rearrangement uses TRBV5-6 and TRBJ1-1; TRBD1 matches 10 bases. Sequences were obtained from naive CD4+ T cells from blood. CDR3 nucleotide sequence: TGTGCCAGCAGCCTAACGCCTTGGGGGACAGGGGTGGATGCTGAAGCTTTCTTT. Its protein is CASSLTPWGTGVDAEAFF.